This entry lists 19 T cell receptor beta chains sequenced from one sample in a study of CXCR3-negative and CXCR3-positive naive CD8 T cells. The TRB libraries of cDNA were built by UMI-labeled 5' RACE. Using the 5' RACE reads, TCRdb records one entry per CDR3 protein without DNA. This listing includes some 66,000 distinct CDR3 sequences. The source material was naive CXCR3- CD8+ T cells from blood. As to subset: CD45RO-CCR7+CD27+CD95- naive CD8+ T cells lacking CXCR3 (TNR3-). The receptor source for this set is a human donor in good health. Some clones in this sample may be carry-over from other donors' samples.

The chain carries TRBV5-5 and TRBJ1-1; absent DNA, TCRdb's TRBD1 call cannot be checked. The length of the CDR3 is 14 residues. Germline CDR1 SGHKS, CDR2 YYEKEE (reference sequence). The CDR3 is CASSPGTGGVLTFF.

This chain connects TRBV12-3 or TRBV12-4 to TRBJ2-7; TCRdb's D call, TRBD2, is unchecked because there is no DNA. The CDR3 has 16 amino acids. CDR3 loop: CASSLGLGLVTYEQYF.

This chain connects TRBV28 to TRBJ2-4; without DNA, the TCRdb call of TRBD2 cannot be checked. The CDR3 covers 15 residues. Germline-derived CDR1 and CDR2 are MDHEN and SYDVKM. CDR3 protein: CASSRRYEAKNIQYF.

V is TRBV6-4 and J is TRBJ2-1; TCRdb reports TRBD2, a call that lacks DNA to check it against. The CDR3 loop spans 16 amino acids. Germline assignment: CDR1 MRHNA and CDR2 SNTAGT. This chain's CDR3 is CASSTTSGGAGNEQFF.

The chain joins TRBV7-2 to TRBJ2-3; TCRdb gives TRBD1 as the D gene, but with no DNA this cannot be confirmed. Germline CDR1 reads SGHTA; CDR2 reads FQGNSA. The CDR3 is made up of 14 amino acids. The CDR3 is CASSRGTERNTQYF.

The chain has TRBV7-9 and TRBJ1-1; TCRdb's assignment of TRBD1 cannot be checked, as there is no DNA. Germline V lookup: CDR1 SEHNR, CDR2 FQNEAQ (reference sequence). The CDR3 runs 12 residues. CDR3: CASSTGYTEAFF.

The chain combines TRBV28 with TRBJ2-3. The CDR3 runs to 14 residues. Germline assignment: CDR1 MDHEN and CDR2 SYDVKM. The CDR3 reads CASSLAAVTDTQYF.

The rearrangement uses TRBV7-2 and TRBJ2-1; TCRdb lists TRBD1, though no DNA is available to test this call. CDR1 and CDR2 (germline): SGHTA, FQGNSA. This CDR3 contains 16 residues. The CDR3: CASSLSRESLSTEQFF.

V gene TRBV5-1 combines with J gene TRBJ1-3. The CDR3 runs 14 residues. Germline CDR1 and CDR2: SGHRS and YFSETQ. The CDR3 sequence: CASSRDLSGNTIYF.

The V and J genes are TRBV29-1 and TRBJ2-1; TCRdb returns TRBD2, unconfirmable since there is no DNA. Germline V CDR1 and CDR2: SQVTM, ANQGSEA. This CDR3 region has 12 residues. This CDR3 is CSVGGTFNEQFF.

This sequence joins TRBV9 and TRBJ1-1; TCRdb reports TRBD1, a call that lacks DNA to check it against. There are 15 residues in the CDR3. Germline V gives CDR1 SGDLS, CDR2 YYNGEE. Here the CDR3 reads CASSVYGQENTEAFF.

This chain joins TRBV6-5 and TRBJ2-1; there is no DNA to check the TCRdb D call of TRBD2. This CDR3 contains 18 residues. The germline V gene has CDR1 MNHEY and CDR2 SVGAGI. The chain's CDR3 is CASSPGLNELGDYNEQFF.

This CDR3 reads CASSQAQWDIQYF. V is TRBV4-2 and J is TRBJ2-4; TCRdb designates TRBD2, a call that cannot be tested without DNA. Germline V gene sequence: CDR1 LGHNA, CDR2 YNFKEQ. The CDR3 length is 13 residues.

The CDR3 spells CASSPSENSYEQYF. V is TRBV6-2 or TRBV6-3 and J is TRBJ2-7. From germline, CDR1 is MNHEY and CDR2 SVGEGT. The CDR3 totals 14 residues.

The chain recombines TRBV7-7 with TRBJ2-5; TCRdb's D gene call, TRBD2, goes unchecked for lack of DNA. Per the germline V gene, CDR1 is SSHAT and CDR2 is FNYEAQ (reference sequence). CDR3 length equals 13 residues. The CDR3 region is CASSLNSGRLQYF.

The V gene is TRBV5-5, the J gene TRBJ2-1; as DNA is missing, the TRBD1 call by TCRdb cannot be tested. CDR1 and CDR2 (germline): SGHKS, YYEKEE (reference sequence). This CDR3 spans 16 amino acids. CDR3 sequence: CASSLTGTDMYDEQFF.

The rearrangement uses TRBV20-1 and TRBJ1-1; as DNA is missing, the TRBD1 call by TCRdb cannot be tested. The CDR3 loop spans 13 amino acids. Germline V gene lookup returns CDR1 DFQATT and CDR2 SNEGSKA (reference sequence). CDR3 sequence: CSADRAMNTEAFF.

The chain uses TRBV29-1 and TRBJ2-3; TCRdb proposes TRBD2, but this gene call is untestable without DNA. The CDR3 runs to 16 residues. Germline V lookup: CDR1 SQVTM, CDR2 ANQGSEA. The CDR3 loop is CSATKELARSTDTQYF.

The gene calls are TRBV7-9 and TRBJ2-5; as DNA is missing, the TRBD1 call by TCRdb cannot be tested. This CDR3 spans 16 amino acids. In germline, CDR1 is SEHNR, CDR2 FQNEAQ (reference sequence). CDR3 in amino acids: CASSSPDGQKQETQYF.